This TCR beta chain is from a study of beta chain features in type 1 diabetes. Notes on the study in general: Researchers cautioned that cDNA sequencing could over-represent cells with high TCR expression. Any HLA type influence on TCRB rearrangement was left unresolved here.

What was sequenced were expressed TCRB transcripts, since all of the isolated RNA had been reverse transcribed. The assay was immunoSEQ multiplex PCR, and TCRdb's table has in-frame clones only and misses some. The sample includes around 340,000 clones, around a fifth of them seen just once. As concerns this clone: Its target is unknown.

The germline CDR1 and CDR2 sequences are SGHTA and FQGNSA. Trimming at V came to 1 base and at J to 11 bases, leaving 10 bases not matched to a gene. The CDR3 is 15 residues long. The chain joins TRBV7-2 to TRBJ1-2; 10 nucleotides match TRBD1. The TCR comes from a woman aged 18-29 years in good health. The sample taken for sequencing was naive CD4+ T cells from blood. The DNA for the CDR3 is TGTGCCAGCAGCTTAGGGGACAGGGGTCCGGGGGGTTACACCTTC. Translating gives CASSLGDRGPGGYTF.